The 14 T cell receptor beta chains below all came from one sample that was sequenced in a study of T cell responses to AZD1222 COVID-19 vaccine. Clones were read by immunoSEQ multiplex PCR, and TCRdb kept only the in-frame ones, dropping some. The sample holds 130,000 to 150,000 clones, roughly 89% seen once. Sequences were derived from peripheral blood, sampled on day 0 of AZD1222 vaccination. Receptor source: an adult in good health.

The CDR3 spells CASSLRPTNEKLFF. The CDR3 region has the DNA TGCGCCAGCAGCTTAAGACCAACTAATGAAAAACTGTTTTTT. The rearrangement joins TRBV5-1 to TRBJ1-4; D is unresolved. This CDR3 has 14 amino acids. V lost 2 bases, J lost 0 bases, and 5 bases lay in between. Germline CDR1 is SGHRS and CDR2 is YFSETQ.

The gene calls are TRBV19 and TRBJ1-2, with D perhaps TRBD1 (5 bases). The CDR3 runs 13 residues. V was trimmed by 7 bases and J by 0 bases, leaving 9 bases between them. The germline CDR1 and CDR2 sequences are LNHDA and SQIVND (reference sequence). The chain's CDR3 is CASTAGPNYGYTF. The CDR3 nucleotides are TGTGCCAGTACGGCAGGGCCTAACTATGGCTACACCTTC.

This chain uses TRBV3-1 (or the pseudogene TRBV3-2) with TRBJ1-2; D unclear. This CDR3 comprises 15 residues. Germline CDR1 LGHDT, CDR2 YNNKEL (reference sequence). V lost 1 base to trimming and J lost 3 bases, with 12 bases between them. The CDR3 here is CASSQAQPGDYGYTF. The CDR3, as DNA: TGTGCCAGCAGCCAAGCACAGCCCGGGGACTATGGCTACACCTTC.

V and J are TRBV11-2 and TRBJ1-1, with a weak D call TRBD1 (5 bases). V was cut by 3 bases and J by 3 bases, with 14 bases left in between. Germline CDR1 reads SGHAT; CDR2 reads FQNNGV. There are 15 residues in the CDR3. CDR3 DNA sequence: TGTGCCAGCAGCTTCGCCCTTGGGGGAGACACTGAAGCTTTCTTT. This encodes CASSFALGGDTEAFF.

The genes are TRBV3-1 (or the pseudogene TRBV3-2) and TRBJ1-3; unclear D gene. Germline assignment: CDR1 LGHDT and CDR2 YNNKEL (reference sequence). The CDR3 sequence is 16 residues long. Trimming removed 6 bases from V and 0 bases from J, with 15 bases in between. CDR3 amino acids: CASSPRGGNSGNTIYF. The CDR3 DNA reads TGTGCCAGCAGTCCCCGTGGAGGGAACTCTGGAAACACCATATATTTT.

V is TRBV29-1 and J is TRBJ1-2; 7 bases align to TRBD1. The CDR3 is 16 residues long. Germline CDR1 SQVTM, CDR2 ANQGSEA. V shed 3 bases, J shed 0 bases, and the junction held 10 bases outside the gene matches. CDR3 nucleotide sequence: TGCAGCGTTGATGAGGGGGCCTACGAAGCTAACTATGGCTACACCTTC. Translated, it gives CSVDEGAYEANYGYTF.

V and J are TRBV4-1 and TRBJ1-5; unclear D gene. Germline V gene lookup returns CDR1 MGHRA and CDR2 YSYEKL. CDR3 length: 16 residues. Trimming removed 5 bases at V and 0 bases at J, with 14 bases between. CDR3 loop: CASSMNSGYSNQPQHF. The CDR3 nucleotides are TGCGCCAGCAGCATGAATTCGGGGTATAGCAATCAGCCCCAGCATTTT.

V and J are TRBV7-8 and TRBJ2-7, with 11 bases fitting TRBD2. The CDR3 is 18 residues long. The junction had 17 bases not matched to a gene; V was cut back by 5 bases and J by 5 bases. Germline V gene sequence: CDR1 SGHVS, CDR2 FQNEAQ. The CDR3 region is CASSVLETSGAFENEQYF. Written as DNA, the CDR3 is TGTGCCAGCAGCGTGCTGGAGACTAGCGGGGCCTTCGAAAACGAGCAGTACTTC.

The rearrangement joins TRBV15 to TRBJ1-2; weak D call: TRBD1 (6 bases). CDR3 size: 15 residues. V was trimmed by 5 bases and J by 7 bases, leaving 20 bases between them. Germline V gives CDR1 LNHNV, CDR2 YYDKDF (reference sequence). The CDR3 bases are TGTGCCACCAGCGCCCGGGACAACGCTAGGGCTGGCTACACCTTC. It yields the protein CATSARDNARAGYTF. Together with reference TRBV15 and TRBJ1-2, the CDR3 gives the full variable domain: DAMVIQNPRYQVTQFGKPVTLSCSQTLNHNVMYWYQQKSSQAPKLLFHYYDKDFNNEADTPDNFQSRRPNTSFCFLDIRSPGLGDTAMYLCATSARDNARAGYTFGSGTRLTVV.

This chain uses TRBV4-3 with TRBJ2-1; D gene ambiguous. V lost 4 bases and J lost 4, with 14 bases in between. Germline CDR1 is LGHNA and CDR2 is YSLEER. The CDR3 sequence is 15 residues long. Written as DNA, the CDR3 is TGCGCCAGCAGCCCACGGAGTAACTCATACAATGAGCAGTTCTTC. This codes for CASSPRSNSYNEQFF.

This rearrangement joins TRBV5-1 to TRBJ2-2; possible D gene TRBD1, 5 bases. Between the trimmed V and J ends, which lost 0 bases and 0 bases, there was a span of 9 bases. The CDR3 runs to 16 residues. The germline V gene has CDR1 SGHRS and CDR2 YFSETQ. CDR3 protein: CASSLGQQSNTGELFF. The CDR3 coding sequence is TGCGCCAGCAGCTTGGGACAGCAATCGAACACCGGGGAGCTGTTTTTT.

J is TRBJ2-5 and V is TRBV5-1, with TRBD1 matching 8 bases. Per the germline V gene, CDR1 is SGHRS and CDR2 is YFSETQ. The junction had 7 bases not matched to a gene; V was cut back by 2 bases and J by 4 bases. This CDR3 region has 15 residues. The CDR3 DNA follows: TGCGCCAGCAGCTTTTACAGGGGGGCGGGAGAGACCCAGTACTTC. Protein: CASSFYRGAGETQYF.

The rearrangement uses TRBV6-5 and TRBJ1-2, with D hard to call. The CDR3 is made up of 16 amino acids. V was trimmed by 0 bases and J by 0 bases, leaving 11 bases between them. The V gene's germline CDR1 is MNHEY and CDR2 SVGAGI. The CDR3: CASSYSSGPTNYGYTF. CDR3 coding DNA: TGTGCCAGCAGTTACTCGAGTGGGCCGACTAACTATGGCTACACCTTC.

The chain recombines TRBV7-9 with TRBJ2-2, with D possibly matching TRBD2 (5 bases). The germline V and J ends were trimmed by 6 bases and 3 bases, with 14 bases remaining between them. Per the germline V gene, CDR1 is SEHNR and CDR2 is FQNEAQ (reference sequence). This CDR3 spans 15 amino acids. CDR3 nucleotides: TGTGCCAGCAGTCGAACTAGTGACTACACCGGGGAGCTGTTTTTT. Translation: CASSRTSDYTGELFF.